This TCR beta chain stems from a study of Ad26.COV2.S vaccination and SARS-CoV-2 variants. Study details: The vaccine Ad26.COV2.S was put into the muscle once, or twice with 56 days between.

This table comes from immunoSEQ multiplex PCR, and its TCRdb copy is limited to in-frame clones, with some not included. The table lists hundreds of thousands of clones, around 86% of them singletons, with 3.4% in the top ten. The treatment denotes: 19 received Ad26.COV2.S at low or high dose, single or two shots; 5 received placebo; per-sample allocation not given. Material that was analyzed had been drawn on day 63 after the first vaccine or placebo injection. The sample came from a Boston adult aged 18-55 years. An Ad26 vector was used to express Wuhan-strain SARS-CoV-2 spike as the vaccine. Per germline, CDR1 ENHRY and CDR2 SYGVKD. Trimming left V 3 bases short and J 1 base short, with 12 bases between. The CDR3 spans 15 residues. This clone has only one observation.

The sample was peripheral blood, taken in a trial of Ad26.COV2.S vaccine versus placebo. This clonotype was obtained from a person between 18 and 59 years old who received the Ad26.COV2.S COVID-19 vaccine or a placebo. The chain has TRBV10-3 and TRBJ1-1; D is perhaps TRBD1 (5 bases). The CDR3 spells CAISDLGRANTEAFF. The CDR3 nucleotides are TGTGCCATCAGTGACCTGGGACGGGCGAACACTGAAGCTTTCTTT.